This T cell receptor (beta chain) stems from a study of identical twins. TCRdb used MiXCR to reprocess the 5' RACE reads, holding one entry per CDR3 protein. The table includes over 550,000 distinct CDR3 sequences, roughly 7.1% detected once. V was trimmed by 5 bases and J by 0 bases, leaving 19 bases between them. The CDR3 contains 18 residues. Broader study findings: Fewer insertions marked abundant cord blood beta clonotypes; young adult naive trended weakly, memory not at all.

In regard to this clonotype: Its target is unknown.

The sample was also reused in another study, on yellow fever vaccine responses in identical twins.

The sequence was collected from a woman under 30 in good health. The specimen was PBMCs. The V gene is TRBV12-3 or TRBV12-4, the J gene TRBJ1-4; weak D call: TRBD1 (6 bases). CDR3: CASSHGQPLFATNEKLFF. The CDR3 DNA reads as TGTGCCAGCAGTCACGGACAGCCCTTGTTTGCAACTAATGAAAAACTGTTTTTT.